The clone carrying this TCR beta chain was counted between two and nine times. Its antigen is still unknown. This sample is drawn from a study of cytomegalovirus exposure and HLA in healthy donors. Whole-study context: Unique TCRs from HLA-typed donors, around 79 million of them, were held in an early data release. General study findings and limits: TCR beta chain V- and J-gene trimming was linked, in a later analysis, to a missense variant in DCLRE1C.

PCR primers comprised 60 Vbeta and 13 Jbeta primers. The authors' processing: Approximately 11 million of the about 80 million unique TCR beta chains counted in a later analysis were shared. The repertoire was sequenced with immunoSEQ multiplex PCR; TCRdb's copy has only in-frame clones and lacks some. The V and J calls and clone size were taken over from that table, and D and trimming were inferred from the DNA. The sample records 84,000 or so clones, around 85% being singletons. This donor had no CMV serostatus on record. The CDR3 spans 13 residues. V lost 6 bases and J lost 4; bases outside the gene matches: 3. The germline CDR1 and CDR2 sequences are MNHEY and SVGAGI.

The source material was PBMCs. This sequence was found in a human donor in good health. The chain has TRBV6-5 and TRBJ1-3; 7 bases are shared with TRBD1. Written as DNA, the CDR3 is TGTGCCAGCAGCCGGGGACAGGGAAACACCATATATTTT. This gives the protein CASSRGQGNTIYF.